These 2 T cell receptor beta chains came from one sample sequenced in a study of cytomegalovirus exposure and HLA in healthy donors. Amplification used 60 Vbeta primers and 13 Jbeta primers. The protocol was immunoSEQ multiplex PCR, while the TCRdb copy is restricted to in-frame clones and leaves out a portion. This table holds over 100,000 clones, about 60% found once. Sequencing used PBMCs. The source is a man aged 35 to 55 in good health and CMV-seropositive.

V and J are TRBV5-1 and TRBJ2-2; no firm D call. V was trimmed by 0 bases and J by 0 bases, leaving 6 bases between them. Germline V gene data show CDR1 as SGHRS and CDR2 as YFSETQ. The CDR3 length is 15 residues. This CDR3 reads CASSLDYANTGELFF. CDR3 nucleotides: TGCGCCAGCAGCTTGGACTATGCGAACACCGGGGAGCTGTTTTTT. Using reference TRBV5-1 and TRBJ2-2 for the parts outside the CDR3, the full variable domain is KAGVTQTPRYLIKTRGQQVTLSCSPISGHRSVSWYQQTPGQGLQFLFEYFSETQRNKGNFPGRFSGRQFSNSRSEMNVSTLELGDSALYLCASSLDYANTGELFFGEGSRLTVL.

Here the CDR3 DNA reads TGTGCCAGCAGTGATATTAGCGGACCTTTTCTGGATGAGCAGTTCTTC. Residues: CASSDISGPFLDEQFF. The V call is TRBV6-1, the J call TRBJ2-1; D perhaps matches TRBD2 (6 bases). Trimming removed 3 bases at V and 8 bases at J, with 20 bases between. CDR3 length: 16 residues. The germline gives CDR1 MNHNS, CDR2 SASEGT.